This T cell receptor beta chain was retrieved from a study of human T cells and chemical hapten exposure. Study-level results: Versus controls, expanded TCRs had significantly more large CDR3 similarity clusters. After DPC sensitization, TCRs above 1 in 1000 frequency showed no change.

Only a few counts were recorded for this clonotype. Its antigen is not identified. One entry per CDR3 protein results from TCRdb running MiXCR on the RACE reads. The sample includes about 73,000 distinct CDR3 sequences, 8.5% of them seen just once. This sample's time point: patch test 2, 6 weeks after DPC sensitization. Indicated treatment: therapeutic diphenylcyclopropenone sensitization with weekly scalp DPC. Blood collection happened ahead of applying each patch test. V lost 5 bases and J 1 base, leaving 23 bases between the germline ends. The CDR3 runs to 18 residues. Germline V gives CDR1 SGHVS, CDR2 FQNEAQ.

This TCR was sampled from a woman aged 45-60 years with alopecia areata. Some clones in this sample may be carry-over from other donors' samples. The sequencing used whole blood, collected in connection with sensitization to the hapten diphenylcyclopropenone (DPC). The V call is TRBV7-8, the J call TRBJ1-1, with D maybe TRBD1 (5 bases). DNA of the CDR3: TGTGCCAGCAGCCCTACACGCATGGGGCCGGAACAGAACACTGAAGCTTTCTTT. The encoded protein is CASSPTRMGPEQNTEAFF.